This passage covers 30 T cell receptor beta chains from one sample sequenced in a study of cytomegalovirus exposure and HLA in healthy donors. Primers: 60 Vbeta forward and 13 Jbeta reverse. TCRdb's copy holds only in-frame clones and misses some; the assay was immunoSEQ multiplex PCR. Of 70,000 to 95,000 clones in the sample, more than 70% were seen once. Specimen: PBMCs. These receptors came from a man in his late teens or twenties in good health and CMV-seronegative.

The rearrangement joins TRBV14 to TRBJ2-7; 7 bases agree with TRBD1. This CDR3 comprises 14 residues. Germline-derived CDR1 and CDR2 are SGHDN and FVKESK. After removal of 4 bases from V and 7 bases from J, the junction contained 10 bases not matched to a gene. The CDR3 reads CASSPRDSRREQYF. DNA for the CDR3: TGTGCCAGCAGCCCCCGGGACAGCCGAAGGGAGCAGTACTTC.

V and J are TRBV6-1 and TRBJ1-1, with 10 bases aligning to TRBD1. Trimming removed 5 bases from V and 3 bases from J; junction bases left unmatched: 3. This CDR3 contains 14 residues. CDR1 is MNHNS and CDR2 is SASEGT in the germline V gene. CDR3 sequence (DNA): TGTGCCAGCAGTCAGGACAGGGGGGACACTGAAGCTTTCTTT. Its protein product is CASSQDRGDTEAFF.

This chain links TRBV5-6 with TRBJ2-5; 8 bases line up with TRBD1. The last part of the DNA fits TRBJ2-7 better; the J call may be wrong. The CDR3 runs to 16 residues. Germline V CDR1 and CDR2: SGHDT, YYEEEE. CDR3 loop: CASSAPRDRLPYEQYF. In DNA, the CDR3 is TGTGCCAGCTCAGCTCCTCGGGACAGGCTACCCTACGAGCAGTACTTC.

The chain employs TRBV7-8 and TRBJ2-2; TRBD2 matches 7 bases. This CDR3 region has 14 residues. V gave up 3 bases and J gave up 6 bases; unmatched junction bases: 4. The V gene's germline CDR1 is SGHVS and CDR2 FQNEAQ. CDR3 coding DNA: TGTGCCAGCAGCTTGGCCCGGGGGGCCGGGGAGCTGTTTTTT. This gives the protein CASSLARGAGELFF. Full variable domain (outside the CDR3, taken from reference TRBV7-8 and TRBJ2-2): GAGVSQSPRYKVAKRGQDVALRCDPISGHVSLFWYQQALGQGPEFLTYFQNEAQLDKSGLPSDRFFAERPEGSVSTLKIQRTQQEDSAVYLCASSLARGAGELFFGEGSRLTVL.

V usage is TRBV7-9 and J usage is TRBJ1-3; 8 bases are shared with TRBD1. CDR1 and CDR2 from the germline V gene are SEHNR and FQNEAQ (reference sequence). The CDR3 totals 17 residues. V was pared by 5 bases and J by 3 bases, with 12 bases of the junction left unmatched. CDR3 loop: CASSPSGQGPIGNTIYF. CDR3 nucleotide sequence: TGTGCCAGCAGCCCATCTGGACAGGGTCCTATTGGAAACACCATATATTTT.

CDR3 DNA sequence: TGTGCCAGCAGCTTGCAGGGTCTGAACACTGAAGCTTTCTTT. It encodes CASSLQGLNTEAFF. The rearrangement joins TRBV7-8 to TRBJ1-1; D perhaps matches TRBD1 (5 bases). Germline values: CDR1 SGHVS, CDR2 FQNEAQ. V lost 3 bases to trimming and J lost 0 bases, with 8 bases between them. CDR3 length equals 14 residues.

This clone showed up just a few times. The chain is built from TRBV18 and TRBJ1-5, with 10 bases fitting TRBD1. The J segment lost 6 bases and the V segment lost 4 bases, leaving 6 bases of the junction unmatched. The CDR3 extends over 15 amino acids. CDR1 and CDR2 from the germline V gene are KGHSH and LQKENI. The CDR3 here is CASSLPGQGPQPQHF. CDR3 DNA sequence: TGTGCCAGCTCACTTCCGGGACAGGGGCCTCAGCCCCAGCATTTT.

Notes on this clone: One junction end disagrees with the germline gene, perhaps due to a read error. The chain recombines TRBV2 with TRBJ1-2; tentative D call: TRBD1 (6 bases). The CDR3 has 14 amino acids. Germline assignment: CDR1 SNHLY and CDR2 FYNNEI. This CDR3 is CASREDRSYYGYTF. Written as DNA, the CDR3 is TGTGCCAGCAGAGAAGACAGGTCCTACTATGGCTACACCTTC. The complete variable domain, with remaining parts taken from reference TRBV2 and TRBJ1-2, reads EPEVTQTPSHQVTQMGQEVILRCVPISNHLYFYWYRQILGQKVEFLVSFYNNEISEKSEIFDDQFSVERPDGSNFTLKIRSTKLEDSAMYFCASREDRSYYGYTFGSGTRLTVV.

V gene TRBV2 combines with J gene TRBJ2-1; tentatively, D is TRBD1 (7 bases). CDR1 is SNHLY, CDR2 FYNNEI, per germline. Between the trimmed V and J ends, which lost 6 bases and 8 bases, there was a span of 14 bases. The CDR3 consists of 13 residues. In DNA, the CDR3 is TGTGCCAGCAGCACAGGGGACTCATATGAGCAGTTCTTC. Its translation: CASSTGDSYEQFF. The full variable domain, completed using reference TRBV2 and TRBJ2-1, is EPEVTQTPSHQVTQMGQEVILRCVPISNHLYFYWYRQILGQKVEFLVSFYNNEISEKSEIFDDQFSVERPDGSNFTLKIRSTKLEDSAMYFCASSTGDSYEQFFGPGTRLTVL.

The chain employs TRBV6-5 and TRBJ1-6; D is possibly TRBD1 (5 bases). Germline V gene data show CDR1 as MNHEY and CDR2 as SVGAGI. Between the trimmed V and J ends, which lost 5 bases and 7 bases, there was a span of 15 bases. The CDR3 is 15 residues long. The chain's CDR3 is CASSAGPHENSPLHF. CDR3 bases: TGTGCCAGCAGTGCGGGACCCCACGAAAATTCACCCCTCCACTTT.

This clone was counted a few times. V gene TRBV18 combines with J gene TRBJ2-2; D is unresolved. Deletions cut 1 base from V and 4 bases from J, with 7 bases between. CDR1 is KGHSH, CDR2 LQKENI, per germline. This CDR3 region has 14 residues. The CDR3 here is CASSPLPSTGELFF. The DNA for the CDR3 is TGTGCCAGCTCACCACTGCCCAGCACCGGGGAGCTGTTTTTT.

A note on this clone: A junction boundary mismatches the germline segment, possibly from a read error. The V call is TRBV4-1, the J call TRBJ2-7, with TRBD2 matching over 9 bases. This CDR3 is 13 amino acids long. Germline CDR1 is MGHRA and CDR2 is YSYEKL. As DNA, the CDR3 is TGCGCCAGCAGCCAAGATATCGGGACTAGCTCCTGTTTC. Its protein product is CASSQDIGTSSCF.

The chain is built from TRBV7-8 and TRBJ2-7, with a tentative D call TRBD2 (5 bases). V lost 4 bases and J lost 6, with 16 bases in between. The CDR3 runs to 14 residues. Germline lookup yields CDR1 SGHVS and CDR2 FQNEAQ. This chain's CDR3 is CASSSSPRGTEQYF. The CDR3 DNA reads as TGTGCCAGCAGCTCTAGCCCCCGGGGAACCGAGCAGTACTTC.

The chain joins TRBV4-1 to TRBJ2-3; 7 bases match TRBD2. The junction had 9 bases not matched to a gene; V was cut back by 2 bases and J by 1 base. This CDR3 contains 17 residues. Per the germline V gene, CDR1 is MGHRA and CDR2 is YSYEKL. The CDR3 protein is CASSQFPSLAGTDTQYF. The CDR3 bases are TGCGCCAGCAGCCAATTCCCATCCCTAGCGGGCACAGATACGCAGTATTTT.

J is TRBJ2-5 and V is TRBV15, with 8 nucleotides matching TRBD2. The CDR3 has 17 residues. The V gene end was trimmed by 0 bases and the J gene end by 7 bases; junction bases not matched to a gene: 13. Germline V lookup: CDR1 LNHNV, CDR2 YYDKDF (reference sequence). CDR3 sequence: CATSRDSGTAGVGTQYF. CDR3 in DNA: TGTGCCACCAGCAGAGATTCGGGCACAGCGGGGGTGGGGACCCAGTACTTC.

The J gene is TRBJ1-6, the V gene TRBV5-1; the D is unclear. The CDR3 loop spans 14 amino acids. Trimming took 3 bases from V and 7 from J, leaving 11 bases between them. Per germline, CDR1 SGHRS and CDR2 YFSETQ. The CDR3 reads CASSSREVNSPLHF. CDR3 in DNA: TGCGCCAGCAGCTCCCGGGAGGTCAATTCACCCCTCCACTTT.

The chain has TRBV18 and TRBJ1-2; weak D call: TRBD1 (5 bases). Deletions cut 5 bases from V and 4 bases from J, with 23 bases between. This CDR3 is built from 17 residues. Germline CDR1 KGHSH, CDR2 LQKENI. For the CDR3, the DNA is TGTGCCAGCTCATCAAACGAACTACCAGGGTCCCCCTATGGCTACACCTTC. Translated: CASSSNELPGSPYGYTF.

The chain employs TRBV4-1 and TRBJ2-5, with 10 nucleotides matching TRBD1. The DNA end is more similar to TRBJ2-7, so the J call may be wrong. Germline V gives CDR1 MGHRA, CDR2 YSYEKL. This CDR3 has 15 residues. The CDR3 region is CASSQGRTGGYEQYF. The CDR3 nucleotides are TGCGCCAGCAGCCAAGGTCGGACAGGGGGCTACGAGCAGTACTTC.

CDR3 coding DNA: TGCGCCAGCAGCTTGGAGAGGGGGATCCAAGAGACCCAGTACTTC. It is translated as CASSLERGIQETQYF. The chain recombines TRBV5-1 with TRBJ2-5, with a tentative D call TRBD1 (6 bases). V was trimmed by 0 bases and J by 1 base, leaving 10 bases between them. The germline V gene encodes CDR1 SGHRS and CDR2 YFSETQ. The CDR3 covers 15 residues.

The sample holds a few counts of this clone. The CDR3 nucleotides are TGTGCCAGCTCACCACCTAGCGGGGCACAAGAGACCCAGTACTTC. Translation gives CASSPPSGAQETQYF. The chain couples TRBV18 to TRBJ2-5; 8 bases are shared with TRBD2. With V trimmed by 0 bases and J by 2 bases, 2 bases remained unmatched. Germline values: CDR1 KGHSH, CDR2 LQKENI. CDR3 size: 15 residues.

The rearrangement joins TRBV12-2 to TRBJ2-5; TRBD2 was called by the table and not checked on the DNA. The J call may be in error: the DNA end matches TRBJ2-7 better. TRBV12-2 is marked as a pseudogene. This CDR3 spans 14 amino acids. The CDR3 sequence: CASRSTSGGYEQYF. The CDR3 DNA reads TGTGCAAGTCGCTCTACTAGCGGGGGTTACGAGCAGTACTTC.

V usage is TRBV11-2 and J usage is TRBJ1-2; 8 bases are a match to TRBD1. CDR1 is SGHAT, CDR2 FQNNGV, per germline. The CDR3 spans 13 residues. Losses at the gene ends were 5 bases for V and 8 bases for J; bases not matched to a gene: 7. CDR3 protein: CASSADRVYGYTF. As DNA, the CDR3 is TGTGCCAGCAGCGCGGACAGGGTCTACGGCTACACCTTC.

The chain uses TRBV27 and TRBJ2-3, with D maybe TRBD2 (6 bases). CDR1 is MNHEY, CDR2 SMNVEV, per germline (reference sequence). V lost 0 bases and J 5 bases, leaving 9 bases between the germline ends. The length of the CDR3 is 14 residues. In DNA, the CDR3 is TGTGCCAGCAGTTTATCATGGGGAGGAGATACGCAGTATTTT. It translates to CASSLSWGGDTQYF.

Here the CDR3 DNA reads TGTGCCAGCAGTTTAAGGGGGGGCGCTGGGCAGTACTTC. The encoded protein is CASSLRGGAGQYF. The genes are TRBV27 and TRBJ2-7; D possibly corresponds to TRBD2 (7 bases). CDR1 and CDR2 (germline): MNHEY, SMNVEV (reference sequence). Trimming cost V 2 bases and J 9 bases, with 14 bases left between them. The CDR3 length is 13 residues.

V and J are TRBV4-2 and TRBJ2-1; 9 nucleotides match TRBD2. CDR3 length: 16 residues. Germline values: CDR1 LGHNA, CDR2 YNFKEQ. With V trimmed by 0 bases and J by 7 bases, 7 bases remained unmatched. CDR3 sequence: CASSQEGERGVNEQFF. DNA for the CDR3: TGTGCCAGCAGCCAAGAAGGGGAGCGGGGGGTAAATGAGCAGTTCTTC.

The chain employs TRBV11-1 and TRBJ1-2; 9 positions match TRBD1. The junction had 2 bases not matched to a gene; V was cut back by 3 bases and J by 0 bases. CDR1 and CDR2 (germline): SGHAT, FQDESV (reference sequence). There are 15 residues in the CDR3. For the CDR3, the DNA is TGTGCCAGCAGCTTGGACAGGGGCGCTAACTATGGCTACACCTTC. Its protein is CASSLDRGANYGYTF.

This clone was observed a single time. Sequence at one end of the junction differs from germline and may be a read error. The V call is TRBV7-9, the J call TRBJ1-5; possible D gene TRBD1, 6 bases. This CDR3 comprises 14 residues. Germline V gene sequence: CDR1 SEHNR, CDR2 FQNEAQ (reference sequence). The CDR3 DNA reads TGTTCCAGCAGTAAAACAGGGCAGGGTCAGCCCCAGCATTTT. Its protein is CSSSKTGQGQPQHF. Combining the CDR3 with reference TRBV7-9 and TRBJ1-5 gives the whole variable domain DTGVSQNPRHKITKRGQNVTFRCDPISEHNRLYWYRQTLGQGPEFLTYFQNEAQLEKSRLLSDRFSAERPKGSFSTLEIQRTEQGDSAMYLCSSSKTGQGQPQHFGDGTRLSIL.

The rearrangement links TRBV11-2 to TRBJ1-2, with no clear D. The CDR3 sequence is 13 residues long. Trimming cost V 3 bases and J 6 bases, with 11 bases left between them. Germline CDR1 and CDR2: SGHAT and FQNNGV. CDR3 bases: TGTGCCAGCAGCTTTATTGAGGGAAATGGCTACACCTTC. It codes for CASSFIEGNGYTF.

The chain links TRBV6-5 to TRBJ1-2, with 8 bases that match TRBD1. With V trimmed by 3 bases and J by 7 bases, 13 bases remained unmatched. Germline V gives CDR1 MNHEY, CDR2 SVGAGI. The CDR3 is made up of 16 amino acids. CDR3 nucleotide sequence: TGTGCCAGCAGTTATTCAGGGGGCAGTGACCCGTCTGGCTACACCTTC. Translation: CASSYSGGSDPSGYTF.

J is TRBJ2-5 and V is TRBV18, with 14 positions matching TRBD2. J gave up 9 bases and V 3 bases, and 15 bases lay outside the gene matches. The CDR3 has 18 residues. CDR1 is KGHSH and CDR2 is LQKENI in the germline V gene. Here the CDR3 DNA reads TGTGCCAGCTCACCGCGGCGGCGGACTAGCGGGGGGCCCGAGGCCCAGTACTTC. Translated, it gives CASSPRRRTSGGPEAQYF.